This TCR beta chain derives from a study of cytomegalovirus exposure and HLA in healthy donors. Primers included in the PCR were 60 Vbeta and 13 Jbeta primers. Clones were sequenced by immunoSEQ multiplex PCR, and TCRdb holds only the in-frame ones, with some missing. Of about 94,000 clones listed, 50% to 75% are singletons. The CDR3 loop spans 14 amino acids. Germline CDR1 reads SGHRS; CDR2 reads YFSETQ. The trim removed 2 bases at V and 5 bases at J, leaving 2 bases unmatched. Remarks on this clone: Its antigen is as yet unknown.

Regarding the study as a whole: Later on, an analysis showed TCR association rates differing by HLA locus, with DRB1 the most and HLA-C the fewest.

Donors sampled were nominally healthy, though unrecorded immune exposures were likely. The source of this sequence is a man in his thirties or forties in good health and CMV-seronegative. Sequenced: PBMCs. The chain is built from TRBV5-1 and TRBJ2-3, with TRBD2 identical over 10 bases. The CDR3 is CASSFRLAGDTQYF. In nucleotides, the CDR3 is TGCGCCAGCAGCTTCAGACTAGCGGGAGATACGCAGTATTTT.